The 27 T cell receptor beta chains presented below share a single source sample, sequenced in a study of identical twins. From the 5' RACE reads, TCRdb called clonotypes with MiXCR, one entry per CDR3 protein. The sample holds around 340,000 distinct CDR3 sequences, about 9% seen once. The sequenced sample consisted of naive T cells sorted from blood. These receptors were collected from a woman aged 45-65 years in good health.

The genes are TRBV7-2 and TRBJ2-5; D is unclear. V lost 1 base and J 1 base, leaving 7 bases between the germline ends. The CDR3 is 14 residues long. Looked up from germline, CDR1 is SGHTA and CDR2 is FQGNSA. The CDR3 DNA sequence: TGTGCCAGCAGCTTAGTTCCTAGCCAAGAGACCCAGTACTTC. Its protein product is CASSLVPSQETQYF.

In its sample, this clonotype was seen a few times. The genes are TRBV27 and TRBJ2-7, with D possibly being TRBD2 (5 bases). V was pared by 2 bases and J by 2 bases, with 10 bases between. The CDR3 spans 14 residues. Germline assignment: CDR1 MNHEY and CDR2 SMNVEV (reference sequence). The CDR3: CASSLGELPYEQYV. CDR3 coding DNA: TGTGCCAGCAGTTTAGGGGAGCTACCCTACGAGCAGTACGTC.

Ten or more counts support this clonotype. The genes are TRBV12-3 or TRBV12-4 and TRBJ1-2; D is ambiguous. Trimming removed 6 bases at V and 0 bases at J, with 8 bases between. CDR3 length: 13 residues. CDR3 residues: CASSPLANYGYTF. The CDR3 DNA sequence: TGTGCCAGCAGCCCGTTAGCTAACTATGGCTACACCTTC.

This clonotype was seen repeatedly, ten times or more. The chain combines TRBV11-2 with TRBJ1-3; maybe TRBD1 (6 bases). Germline CDR1 and CDR2: SGHAT and FQNNGV. The V and J ends lost 1 base and 2 bases respectively, with 12 bases between them. The CDR3 consists of 16 residues. DNA for the CDR3: TGTGCCAGCAGCTTAGTTCGGGGGGCGCCTGGAAACACCATATATTTT. This encodes CASSLVRGAPGNTIYF.

This clonotype was found a few times. The chain carries TRBV12-3 or TRBV12-4 and TRBJ2-5; D may match TRBD1 or TRBD2 (5 bases each). This CDR3 comprises 13 residues. V was trimmed by 5 bases and J by 7 bases, leaving 14 bases between them. CDR3 residues: CASSGTGRATQYF. CDR3 DNA: TGTGCCAGCAGTGGGACGGGGCGGGCGACCCAGTACTTC.

The chain links TRBV7-9 to TRBJ2-1, with D perhaps matching TRBD2 (6 bases). Germline V gives CDR1 SEHNR, CDR2 FQNEAQ (reference sequence). This CDR3 contains 17 residues. Deletions cut 5 bases from V and 7 bases from J, with 24 bases between. The CDR3 nucleotides read TGTGCCAGCAGCCTTCGGGTAGCGGCACCTAGGGCTAATGAGCAGTTCTTC. Its translation: CASSLRVAAPRANEQFF.

This clonotype was recorded many times. J is TRBJ1-5 and V is TRBV5-6; 10 bases line up with TRBD1. The CDR3 extends over 18 amino acids. The V gene's germline CDR1 is SGHDT and CDR2 YYEEEE. Trimming removed 1 base from V and 4 bases from J; junction bases left unmatched: 11. The CDR3 region has the DNA TGTGCCAGCAGCTTGTGGCCAGGGACAGGGGAAAGTAATCAGCCCCAGCATTTT. This encodes CASSLWPGTGESNQPQHF.

V is TRBV29-1 and J is TRBJ2-1, with D uncertain. Germline V gives CDR1 SQVTM, CDR2 ANQGSEA. The CDR3 is 12 residues long. V was pared by 4 bases and J by 7 bases, with 11 bases between. The DNA for the CDR3 is TGCAGCGTTGCGGTACTGAGGAATGAGCAGTTCTTC. It codes for CSVAVLRNEQFF.

This clonotype was observed a few times. The CDR3 loop reads CASSLSLGTDTQYF. The CDR3 bases are TGTGCCAGCAGCCTATCCTTGGGCACAGATACGCAGTATTTT. The chain couples TRBV5-6 to TRBJ2-3; no clear D gene. The germline gives CDR1 SGHDT, CDR2 YYEEEE. The germline V and J ends were trimmed by 4 bases and 1 base, with 10 bases remaining between them. The CDR3 has 14 amino acids.

This clonotype came up a few times. The CDR3 is CASSMGLFLDTQYF. DNA for the CDR3: TGTGCCAGCAGCATGGGACTTTTCTTGGATACGCAGTATTTT. V and J are TRBV21-1 and TRBJ2-3; the table gives TRBD2 as D, unverified against the DNA. TRBV21-1 is a documented pseudogene. The CDR3 covers 14 residues.

The rearrangement joins TRBV20-1 to TRBJ1-1; 11 bases align to TRBD1. Germline V gene lookup returns CDR1 DFQATT and CDR2 SNEGSKA (reference sequence). The CDR3 is 14 amino acids. J lost 1 base, V lost 7 bases, and 5 bases had no gene match. The CDR3 here is CSVRDRGRNTEAFF. For the CDR3, the DNA is TGCAGTGTTAGGGACAGGGGGAGGAACACTGAAGCTTTCTTT.

In this sample, this clonotype turned up a few times. For the CDR3, the DNA is TGTGCCAGCAGTAGGGACATACCTAATGAGCAGTTCTTC. Protein sequence: CASSRDIPNEQFF. The chain couples TRBV6-1 to TRBJ2-1, with D perhaps matching TRBD1 (6 bases). Germline V gene lookup returns CDR1 MNHNS and CDR2 SASEGT. V lost 5 bases and J 7 bases, leaving 12 bases between the germline ends. This CDR3 contains 13 residues.

The chain employs TRBV7-8 and TRBJ2-3; TRBD1 aligns across 12 bases. This CDR3 has 16 amino acids. After removal of 5 bases from V and 3 bases from J, the junction contained 6 bases not matched to a gene. CDR1 is SGHVS, CDR2 FQNEAQ, per germline. Written as DNA, the CDR3 is TGTGCCAGCAGCCCTAGGGGACAGGGGGCTACAGATACGCAGTATTTT. It is translated as CASSPRGQGATDTQYF.

This clonotype was seen more than once but under ten times. The chain is built from TRBV5-1 and TRBJ1-4, with D uncertain. The ends were cut back, 0 bases at V and 5 bases at J, with 5 bases in the middle. CDR1 and CDR2 from the germline V gene are SGHRS and YFSETQ. The CDR3 contains 13 residues. The CDR3 loop reads CASSLGRNEKLFF. The CDR3, as DNA: TGCGCCAGCAGCTTGGGACGGAATGAAAAACTGTTTTTT. The variable domain in full, completed from reference TRBV5-1 and TRBJ1-4, reads KAGVTQTPRYLIKTRGQQVTLSCSPISGHRSVSWYQQTPGQGLQFLFEYFSETQRNKGNFPGRFSGRQFSNSRSEMNVSTLELGDSALYLCASSLGRNEKLFFGSGTQLSVL.

In its sample, this clonotype was seen a few times. The chain carries TRBV12-3 or TRBV12-4 and TRBJ2-3; TRBD2 agrees at 10 bases. The CDR3 length is 19 residues. J lost 1 base, V lost 5 bases, and 15 bases had no gene match. The CDR3: CASSLLNRLAGRRTDTQYF. CDR3 in DNA: TGTGCCAGCAGTCTACTGAATCGACTAGCGGGTCGACGCACAGATACGCAGTATTTT.

This sequence joins TRBV6-6 and TRBJ2-2; the match to TRBD2 covers 7 bases. This CDR3 contains 14 residues. From germline, CDR1 is MNHNY and CDR2 SVGAGI (reference sequence). Trimming took 6 bases from V and 7 from J; bases not matched to a gene: 8. CDR3 in amino acids: CASRGTNQVGELFF. CDR3 bases: TGTGCCAGCAGGGGGACTAATCAAGTCGGGGAGCTGTTTTTT.

This clonotype was detected a few times. V usage is TRBV20-1 and J usage is TRBJ2-1, with D possibly TRBD2 on 5 matching bases. V was clipped by 1 base and J by 0 bases, with 13 bases between them. The CDR3 consists of 16 residues. Germline V CDR1 and CDR2: DFQATT, SNEGSKA (reference sequence). The CDR3 region is CSARVNLGGSYNEQFF. Here the CDR3 DNA reads TGCAGTGCTAGAGTCAATCTCGGAGGCTCCTACAATGAGCAGTTCTTC.

The chain carries TRBV4-1 and TRBJ2-7; 13 nucleotides align to TRBD2. This CDR3 is 17 amino acids long. CDR1 MGHRA and CDR2 YSYEKL come from the germline V gene. The V gene end was trimmed by 4 bases and the J gene end by 7 bases; junction bases not matched to a gene: 13. CDR3 sequence reads: CASSPGLAGLAAGEQYV. The CDR3 DNA reads TGCGCCAGCAGCCCGGGACTAGCGGGGCTTGCGGCGGGGGAGCAGTACGTC.

This clonotype was observed a few times. The chain employs TRBV5-1 and TRBJ2-3, with 7 bases that match TRBD2. The V gene end was trimmed by 6 bases and the J gene end by 4 bases; junction bases not matched to a gene: 8. Germline V gene data show CDR1 as SGHRS and CDR2 as YFSETQ. The CDR3 totals 14 residues. This CDR3 reads CASTRGGSPDTQYF. CDR3 nucleotide sequence: TGCGCCAGCACACGGGGAGGGAGCCCAGATACGCAGTATTTT.

The V call is TRBV20-1, the J call TRBJ2-3; 10 bases are a match to TRBD2. Per germline, CDR1 DFQATT and CDR2 SNEGSKA (reference sequence). The CDR3 loop spans 14 amino acids. V lost 2 bases to trimming and J lost 4 bases; unmatched junction nucleotides: 3. The CDR3 protein is CSARWGLAPDTQYF. The CDR3 DNA is TGCAGTGCTAGATGGGGACTAGCGCCAGATACGCAGTATTTT.

This clonotype was observed a few times. V gene TRBV3-1 combines with J gene TRBJ2-4; D not certain. V was pared by 7 bases and J by 2 bases, with 9 bases between. Per the germline V gene, CDR1 is LGHDT and CDR2 is YNNKEL (reference sequence). This CDR3 region has 13 residues. The CDR3 spells CASKGASKNIQYF. CDR3 bases: TGTGCCAGCAAGGGCGCGTCCAAAAACATTCAGTACTTC.

CDR3: CASIDGWGETQYF. CDR3 bases: TGCGCCAGCATCGACGGCTGGGGAGAGACCCAGTACTTC. The V and J genes are TRBV5-1 and TRBJ2-5; D call uncertain. Germline V gene data show CDR1 as SGHRS and CDR2 as YFSETQ. This CDR3 has 13 residues. The V gene lost 6 bases and the J gene lost 4 bases, with 13 bases spanning the gap.

The CDR3 nucleotides are TGTGCCACCAGTGATTTCCTGACAGATACGCAGTATTTT. Translating gives CATSDFLTDTQYF. J is TRBJ2-3 and V is TRBV24-1; unclear D gene. The germline V gene has CDR1 KGHDR and CDR2 SFDVKD. V lost 1 base to trimming and J lost 3 bases, with 4 bases between them. The CDR3 is 13 residues long.

The chain recombines TRBV7-9 with TRBJ2-3, with TRBD2 as a possible D gene (6 bases). From germline, CDR1 is SEHNR and CDR2 FQNEAQ (reference sequence). Trimming stripped 5 bases from V and 2 bases from J, with 20 bases between. The CDR3 loop spans 17 amino acids. The CDR3 loop is CASSPPRWRELTDTQYF. The DNA for the CDR3 is TGTGCCAGCAGCCCCCCCCGGTGGCGGGAACTCACAGATACGCAGTATTTT.

The chain has TRBV6-2 or TRBV6-3 and TRBJ2-2; 9 positions agree with TRBD2. The length of the CDR3 is 16 residues. CDR1 is MNHEY and CDR2 is SVGEGT in the germline V gene. With 7 bases clipped from V and 4 bases from J, the junction kept 10 bases outside the gene matches. The CDR3 region is CASKGGRAKSTGELFF. CDR3 sequence (DNA): TGTGCCAGCAAGGGCGGGAGGGCCAAGAGCACCGGGGAGCTGTTTTTT.

This clonotype was counted once. Just one base apart from a much larger clone, this may be a read error. Here the CDR3 reads CASSDSAYEQYV. The CDR3 DNA follows: TGCGCCAGCAGTGACTCCGCCTACGAGCAGTACGTC. The chain is built from TRBV10-2 and TRBJ2-7; D gene uncertain. The CDR3 is made up of 12 amino acids. CDR1 is WSHSY and CDR2 is SAAADI in the germline V gene. V lost 3 bases to trimming and J lost 2 bases, with 5 bases between them.

This clonotype appeared a few times. The chain employs TRBV30 and TRBJ1-5; D is unresolved. Trimming stripped 0 bases from V and 12 bases from J, with 12 bases between. Per the germline V gene, CDR1 is GTSNPN and CDR2 is SVGIG (reference sequence). The CDR3 is 12 amino acids. As DNA, the CDR3 is TGTGCCTGGAGTGTAAGAGGCTTGGTCCAGCATTTT. This gives the protein CAWSVRGLVQHF.